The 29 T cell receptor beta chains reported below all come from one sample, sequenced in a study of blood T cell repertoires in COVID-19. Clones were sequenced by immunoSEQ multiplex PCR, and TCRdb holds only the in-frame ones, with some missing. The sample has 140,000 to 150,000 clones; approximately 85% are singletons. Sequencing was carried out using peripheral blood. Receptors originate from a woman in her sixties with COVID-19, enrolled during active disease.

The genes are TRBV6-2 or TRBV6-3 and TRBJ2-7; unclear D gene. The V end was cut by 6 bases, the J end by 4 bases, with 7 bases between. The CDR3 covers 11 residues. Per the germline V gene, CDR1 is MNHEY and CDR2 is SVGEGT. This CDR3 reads CASSHRYEQYF. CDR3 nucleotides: TGTGCCAGCAGCCATAGATACGAGCAGTACTTC.

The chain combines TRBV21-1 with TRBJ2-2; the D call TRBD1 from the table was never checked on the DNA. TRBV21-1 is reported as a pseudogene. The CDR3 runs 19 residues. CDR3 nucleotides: TGTGCCAGCAGCAAGATCCCCCGGGACAGGGAAAAGGCCACCGGGGAGCTGTTTTTT. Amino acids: CASSKIPRDREKATGELFF.

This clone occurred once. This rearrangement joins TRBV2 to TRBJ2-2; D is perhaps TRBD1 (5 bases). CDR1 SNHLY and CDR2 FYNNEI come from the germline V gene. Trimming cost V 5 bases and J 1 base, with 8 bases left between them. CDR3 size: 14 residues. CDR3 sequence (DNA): TGTGCCAGCAGTTTTACAGGGAACACCGGGGAGCTGTTTTTT. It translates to CASSFTGNTGELFF.

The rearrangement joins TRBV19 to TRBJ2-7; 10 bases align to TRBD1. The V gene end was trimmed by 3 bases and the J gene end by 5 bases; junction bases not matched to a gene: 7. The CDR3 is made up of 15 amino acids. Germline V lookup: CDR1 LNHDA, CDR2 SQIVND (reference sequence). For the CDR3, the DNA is TGTGCCAGTAGTATCAAGACAGGGGGCTACAACGAGCAGTACTTC. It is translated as CASSIKTGGYNEQYF. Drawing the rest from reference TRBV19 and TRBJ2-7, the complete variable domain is DGGITQSPKYLFRKEGQNVTLSCEQNLNHDAMYWYRQDPGQGLRLIYYSQIVNDFQKGDIAEGYSVSREKKESFPLTVTSAQKNPTAFYLCASSIKTGGYNEQYFGPGTRLTVT.

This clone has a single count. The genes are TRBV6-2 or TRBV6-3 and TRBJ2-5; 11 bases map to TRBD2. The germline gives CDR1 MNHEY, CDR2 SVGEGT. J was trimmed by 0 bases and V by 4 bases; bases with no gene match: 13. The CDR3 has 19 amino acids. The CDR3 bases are TGTGCCAGCAGTTCCTCGTCGACTAGCGGGGAGGGGGACCAAGAGACCCAGTACTTC. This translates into CASSSSSTSGEGDQETQYF.

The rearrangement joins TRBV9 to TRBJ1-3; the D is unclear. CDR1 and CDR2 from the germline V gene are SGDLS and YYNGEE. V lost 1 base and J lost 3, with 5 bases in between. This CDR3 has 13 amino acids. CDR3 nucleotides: TGTGCCAGCAGCGTAAACAGTGGAAACACCATATATTTT. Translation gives CASSVNSGNTIYF.

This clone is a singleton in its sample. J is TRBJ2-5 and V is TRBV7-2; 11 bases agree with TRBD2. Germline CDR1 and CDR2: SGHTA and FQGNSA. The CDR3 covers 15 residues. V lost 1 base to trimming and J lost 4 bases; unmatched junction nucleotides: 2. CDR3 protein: CASSLVAGGRETQYF. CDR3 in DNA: TGTGCCAGCAGCTTAGTAGCGGGGGGGCGAGAGACCCAGTACTTC.

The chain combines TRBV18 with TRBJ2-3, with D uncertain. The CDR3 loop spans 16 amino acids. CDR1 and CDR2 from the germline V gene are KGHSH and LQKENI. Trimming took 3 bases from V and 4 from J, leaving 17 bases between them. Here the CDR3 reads CASSPQRGLEPDTQYF. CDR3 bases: TGTGCCAGCTCACCGCAAAGAGGATTGGAGCCAGATACGCAGTATTTT. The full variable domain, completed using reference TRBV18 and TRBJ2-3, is NAGVMQNPRHLVRRRGQEARLRCSPMKGHSHVYWYRQLPEEGLKFMVYLQKENIIDESGMPKERFSAEFPKEGPSILRIQQVVRGDSAAYFCASSPQRGLEPDTQYFGPGTRLTVL.

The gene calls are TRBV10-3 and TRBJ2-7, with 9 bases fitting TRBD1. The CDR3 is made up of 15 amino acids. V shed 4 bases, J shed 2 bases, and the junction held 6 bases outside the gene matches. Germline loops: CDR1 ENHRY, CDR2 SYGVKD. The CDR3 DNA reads TGTGCCATCAGTGTTTCCGGGACAGGGCCCTACGAGCAGTACTTC. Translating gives CAISVSGTGPYEQYF.

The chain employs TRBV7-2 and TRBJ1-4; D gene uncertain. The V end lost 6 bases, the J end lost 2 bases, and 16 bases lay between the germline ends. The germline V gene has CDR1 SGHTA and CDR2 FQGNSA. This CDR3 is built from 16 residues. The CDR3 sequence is CASSLKVSRTNEKLFF. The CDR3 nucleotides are TGTGCCAGCAGTCTAAAGGTATCGCGGACTAATGAAAAACTGTTTTTT.

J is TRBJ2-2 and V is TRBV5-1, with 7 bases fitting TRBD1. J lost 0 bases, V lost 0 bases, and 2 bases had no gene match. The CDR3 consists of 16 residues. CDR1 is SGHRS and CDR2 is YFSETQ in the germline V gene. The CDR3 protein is CASSLGGGANTGELFF. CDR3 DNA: TGCGCCAGCAGCTTGGGAGGGGGCGCGAACACCGGGGAGCTGTTTTTT.

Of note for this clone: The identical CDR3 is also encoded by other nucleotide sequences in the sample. The CDR3 sequence is CASSPQGATGELFF. Here the CDR3 DNA reads TGTGCCAGCAGCCCACAGGGGGCCACCGGGGAGCTGTTTTTT. The rearrangement links TRBV11-2 to TRBJ2-2, with 9 bases identical to TRBD1. Germline V gives CDR1 SGHAT, CDR2 FQNNGV. The ends lost 5 bases at V and 4 bases at J; junction bases unmatched: 2. The CDR3 covers 14 residues. The entire variable domain, with the rest obtained from reference TRBV11-2 and TRBJ2-2, is as follows: EAGVAQSPRYKIIEKRQSVAFWCNPISGHATLYWYQQILGQGPKLLIQFQNNGVVDDSQLPKDRFSAERLKGVDSTLKIQPAKLEDSAVYLCASSPQGATGELFFGEGSRLTVL.

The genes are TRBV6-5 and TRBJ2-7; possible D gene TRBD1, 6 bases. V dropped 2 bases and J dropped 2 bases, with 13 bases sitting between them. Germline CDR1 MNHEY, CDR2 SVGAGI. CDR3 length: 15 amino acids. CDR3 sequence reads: CASSYNDRSPYEQYF. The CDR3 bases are TGTGCCAGCAGTTACAACGACAGGAGCCCCTACGAGCAGTACTTC.

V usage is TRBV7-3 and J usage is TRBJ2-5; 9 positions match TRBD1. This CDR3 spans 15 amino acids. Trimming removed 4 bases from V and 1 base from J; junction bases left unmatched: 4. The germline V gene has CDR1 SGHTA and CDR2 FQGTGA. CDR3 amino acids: CASSSLQGAQETQYF. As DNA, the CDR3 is TGTGCCAGCAGCTCACTACAGGGGGCCCAAGAGACCCAGTACTTC.

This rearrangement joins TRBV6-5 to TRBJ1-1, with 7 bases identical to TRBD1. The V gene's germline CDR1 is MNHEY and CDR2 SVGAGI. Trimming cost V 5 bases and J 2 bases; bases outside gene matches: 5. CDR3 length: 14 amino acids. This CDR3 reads CASSTGTDNTEAFF. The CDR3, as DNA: TGTGCCAGCAGTACCGGGACAGATAACACTGAAGCTTTCTTT.

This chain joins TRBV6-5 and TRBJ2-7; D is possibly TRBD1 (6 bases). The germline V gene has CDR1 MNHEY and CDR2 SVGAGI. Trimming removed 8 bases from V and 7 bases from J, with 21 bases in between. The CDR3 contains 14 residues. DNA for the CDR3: TGTGCCAGCGGGTGGGGACACGACCTAGGTGAGCAGTACTTC. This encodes CASGWGHDLGEQYF.

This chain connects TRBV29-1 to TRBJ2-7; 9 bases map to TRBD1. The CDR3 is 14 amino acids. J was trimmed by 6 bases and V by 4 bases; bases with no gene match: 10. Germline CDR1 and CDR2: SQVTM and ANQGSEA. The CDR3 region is CSVGNEGQGGEQYF. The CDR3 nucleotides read TGCAGCGTTGGGAACGAGGGACAGGGTGGCGAGCAGTACTTC.

The CDR3 DNA reads TGTGCCATCAGACGGGAAGGGGGCTCCACTGAAGCTTTCTTT. Encoded protein: CAIRREGGSTEAFF. The chain combines TRBV10-3 with TRBJ1-1; TRBD1 aligns across 7 bases. Per the germline V gene, CDR1 is ENHRY and CDR2 is SYGVKD. The CDR3 has 14 residues. Unmatched junction bases numbered 8, after V lost 6 bases and J lost 4 bases.

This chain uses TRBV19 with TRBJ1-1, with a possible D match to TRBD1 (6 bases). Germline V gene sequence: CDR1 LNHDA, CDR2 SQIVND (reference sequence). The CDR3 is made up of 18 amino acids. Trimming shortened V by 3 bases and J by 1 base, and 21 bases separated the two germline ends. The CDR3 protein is CASSISGTNFGTNTEAFF. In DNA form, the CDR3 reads TGTGCCAGTAGTATTTCCGGGACAAATTTCGGAACGAACACTGAAGCTTTCTTT.

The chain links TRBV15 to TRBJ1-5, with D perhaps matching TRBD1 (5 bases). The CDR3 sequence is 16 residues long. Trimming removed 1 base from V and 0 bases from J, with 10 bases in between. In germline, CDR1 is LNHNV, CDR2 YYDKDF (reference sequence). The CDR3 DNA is TGTGCCACCAGCAGAGTGGAGGGGTATAGCAATCAGCCCCAGCATTTT. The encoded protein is CATSRVEGYSNQPQHF.

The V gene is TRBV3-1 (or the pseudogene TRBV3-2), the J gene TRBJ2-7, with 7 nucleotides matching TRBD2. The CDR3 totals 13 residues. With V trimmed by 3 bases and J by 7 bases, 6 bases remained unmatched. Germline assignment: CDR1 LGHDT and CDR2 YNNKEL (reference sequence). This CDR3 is CASSQSGVGEQYF. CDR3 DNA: TGTGCCAGCAGCCAGAGCGGGGTCGGTGAGCAGTACTTC.

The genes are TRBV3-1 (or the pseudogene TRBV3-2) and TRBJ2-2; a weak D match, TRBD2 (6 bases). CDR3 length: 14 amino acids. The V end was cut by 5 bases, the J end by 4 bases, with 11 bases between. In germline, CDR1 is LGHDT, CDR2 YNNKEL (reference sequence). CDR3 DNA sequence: TGTGCCAGCAGCGCGCAACTAGCCACCGGGGAGCTGTTTTTT. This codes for CASSAQLATGELFF.

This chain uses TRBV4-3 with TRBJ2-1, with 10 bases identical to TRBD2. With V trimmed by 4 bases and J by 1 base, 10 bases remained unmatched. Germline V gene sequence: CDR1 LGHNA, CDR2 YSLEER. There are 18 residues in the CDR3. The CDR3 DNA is TGCGCCAGCAGCCTGATAGCGGGGGGCCAAGCATCCTACAATGAGCAGTTCTTC. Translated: CASSLIAGGQASYNEQFF.

The CDR3 sequence is CASSESGGTWSEQYF. The DNA for the CDR3 is TGTGCCAGCAGTGAATCCGGAGGGACGTGGAGCGAGCAGTACTTC. The chain uses TRBV2 and TRBJ2-7; a weak D match, TRBD2 (6 bases). The length of the CDR3 is 15 residues. The germline V gene has CDR1 SNHLY and CDR2 FYNNEI. Trimming removed 2 bases at V and 6 bases at J, with 17 bases between.

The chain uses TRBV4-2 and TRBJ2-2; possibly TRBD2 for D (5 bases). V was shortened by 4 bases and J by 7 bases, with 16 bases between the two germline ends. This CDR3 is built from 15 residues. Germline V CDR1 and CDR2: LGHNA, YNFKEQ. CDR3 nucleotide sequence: TGTGCCAGCAGCCGCGAGTCGGGGTCTAACGGGGAGCTGTTTTTT. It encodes CASSRESGSNGELFF.

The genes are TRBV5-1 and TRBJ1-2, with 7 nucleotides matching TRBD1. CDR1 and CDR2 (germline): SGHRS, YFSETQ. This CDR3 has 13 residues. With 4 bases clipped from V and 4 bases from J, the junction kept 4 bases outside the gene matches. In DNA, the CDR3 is TGCGCCAGCAGCCAACAGGGGCGCTATGGCTACACCTTC. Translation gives CASSQQGRYGYTF.

The CDR3 loop reads CASNPTIGGVGGYTF. The CDR3 region has the DNA TGCGCCAGCAACCCCACCATAGGAGGGGTCGGTGGCTACACCTTC. The chain carries TRBV5-1 and TRBJ1-2; tentatively, D is TRBD1 (5 bases). Germline lookup yields CDR1 SGHRS and CDR2 YFSETQ. The CDR3 is made up of 15 amino acids. V was clipped by 6 bases and J by 7 bases, with 22 bases between them.

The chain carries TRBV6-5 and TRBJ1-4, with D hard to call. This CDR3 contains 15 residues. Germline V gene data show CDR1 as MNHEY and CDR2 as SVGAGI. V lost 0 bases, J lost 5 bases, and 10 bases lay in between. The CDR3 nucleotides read TGTGCCAGCAGTTACTCGAACAGAATAAATGAAAAACTGTTTTTT. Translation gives CASSYSNRINEKLFF.

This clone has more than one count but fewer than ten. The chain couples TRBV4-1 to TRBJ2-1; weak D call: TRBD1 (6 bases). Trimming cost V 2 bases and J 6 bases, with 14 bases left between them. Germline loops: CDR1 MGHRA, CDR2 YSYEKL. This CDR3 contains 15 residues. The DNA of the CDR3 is TGCGCCAGCAGCCAAAACAGGGAGTTTTCCAATGAGCAGTTCTTC. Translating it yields CASSQNREFSNEQFF.